The sequence of this T cell receptor (beta chain) was determined in a study of shared clonotypes between healthy human individuals. Overall study context: For every donor, three CD4 naive, three CD4 memory, two CD8 naive and one CD8 memory plates were used.

Assay used: immunoSEQ multiplex PCR; TCRdb lists only in-frame clones, some missing. The repertoire consists of over 2 million clones, with 95% occurring once and the leading ten covering 0.13%. V was shortened by 2 bases and J by 3 bases, with 8 bases between the two germline ends. CDR3 size: 14 residues. Germline CDR1 reads SGHTA; CDR2 reads FQGNSA. The receptor was derived from a man aged 18 to 30 in good health. The rearrangement uses TRBV7-2 and TRBJ1-5; D is ambiguous. The sequenced material came from naive CD4+ T cells sorted from blood. Noted subset: CD45RA+ positively selected. This CDR3 reads CASSLSVVNQPQHF. The CDR3 coding sequence is TGTGCCAGCAGCTTATCGGTAGTCAATCAGCCCCAGCATTTT.